The T cell receptor beta chain under discussion was sequenced for a study of cytomegalovirus exposure and HLA in healthy donors. Looking at the study overall: Earlier, 110 million or so unique TCR beta sequences were recovered from about 170 million T cells by an analysis. General study results and limits: Rarity held for most TCR sequences, but there were some public TCRs that occurred in many donors. Later work found that TCR association rates differed between HLA loci; DRB1 had the most and HLA-C the fewest.

The length of the CDR3 is 15 residues. Trimming took 5 bases from V and 4 from J; bases not matched to a gene: 4. The germline CDR1 and CDR2 sequences are SGHVS and FNYEAQ. Vbeta (60) and Jbeta (13) primers were used in the PCR. The method was immunoSEQ multiplex PCR; TCRdb's version includes in-frame clones alone and lacks a portion of them. The sample shows under 140,000 clones, 80% to 85% of them seen only once. Only a few counts were recorded for this clone. Its antigen is undetermined. V is TRBV7-6 and J is TRBJ2-5, with 13 bases matching TRBD2. Sequences were obtained from PBMCs. The sequence was obtained from a woman aged 55-70 years in good health and CMV-seropositive. The CDR3 DNA is TGTGCCAGCAGCCTGACTAGCGGGAGGATAGAGACCCAGTACTTC. Translation gives CASSLTSGRIETQYF.